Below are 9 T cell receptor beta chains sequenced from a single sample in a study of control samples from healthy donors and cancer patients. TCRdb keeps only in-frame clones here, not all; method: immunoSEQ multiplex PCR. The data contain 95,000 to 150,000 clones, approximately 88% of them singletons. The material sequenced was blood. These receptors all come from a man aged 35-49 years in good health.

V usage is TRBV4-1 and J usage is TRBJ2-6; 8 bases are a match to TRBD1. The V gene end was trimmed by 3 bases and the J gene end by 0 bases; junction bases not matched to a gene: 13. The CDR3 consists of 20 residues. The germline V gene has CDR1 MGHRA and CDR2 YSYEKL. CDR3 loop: CASSQSDRTGFGSGANVLTF. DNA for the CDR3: TGCGCCAGCAGCCAGAGCGACCGGACAGGGTTTGGCTCTGGGGCCAACGTCCTGACTTTC.

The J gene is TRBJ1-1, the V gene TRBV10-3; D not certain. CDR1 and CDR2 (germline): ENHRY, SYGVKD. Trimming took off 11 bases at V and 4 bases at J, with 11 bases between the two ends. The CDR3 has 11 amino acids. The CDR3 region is CAVSGPTEAFF. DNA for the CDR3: TGTGCCGTCTCAGGCCCCACTGAAGCTTTCTTT.

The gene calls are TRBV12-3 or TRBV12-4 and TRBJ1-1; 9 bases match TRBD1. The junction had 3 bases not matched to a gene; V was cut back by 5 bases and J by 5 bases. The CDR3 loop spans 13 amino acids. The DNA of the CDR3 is TGTGCCAGCAGTAGGACAGGGGCAACTGAAGCTTTCTTT. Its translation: CASSRTGATEAFF.

DNA of the CDR3: TGTGCCAGCAGCTTCGGGACGATGAACACTGAAGCTTTCTTT. Encoded protein: CASSFGTMNTEAFF. V is TRBV5-5 and J is TRBJ1-1; the D gene is possibly TRBD1 (5 bases). The CDR3 sequence is 14 residues long. V lost 2 bases and J 0 bases, leaving 8 bases between the germline ends. Per germline, CDR1 SGHKS and CDR2 YYEKEE (reference sequence).

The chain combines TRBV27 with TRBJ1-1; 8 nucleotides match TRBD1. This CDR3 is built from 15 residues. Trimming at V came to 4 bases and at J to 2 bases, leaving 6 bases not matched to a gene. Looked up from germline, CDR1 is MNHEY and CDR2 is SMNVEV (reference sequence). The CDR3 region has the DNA TGTGCCAGCAGTTCTCAGGGGGCTGGAAACACTGAAGCTTTCTTT. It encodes CASSSQGAGNTEAFF.

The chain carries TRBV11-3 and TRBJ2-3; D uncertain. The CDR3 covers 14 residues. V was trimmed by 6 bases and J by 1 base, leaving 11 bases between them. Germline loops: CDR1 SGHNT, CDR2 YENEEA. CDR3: CASRFEEGTDTQYF. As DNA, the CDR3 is TGTGCCAGCAGGTTCGAAGAGGGCACAGATACGCAGTATTTT.

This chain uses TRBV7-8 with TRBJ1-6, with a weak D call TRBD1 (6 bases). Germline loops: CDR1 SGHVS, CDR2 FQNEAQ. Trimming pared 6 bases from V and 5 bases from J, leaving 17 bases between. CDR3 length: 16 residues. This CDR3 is CASSQIGAGDNSPLHF. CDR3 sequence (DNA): TGTGCCAGCAGTCAAATCGGGGCAGGGGATAATTCACCCCTCCACTTT. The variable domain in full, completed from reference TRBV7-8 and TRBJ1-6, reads GAGVSQSPRYKVAKRGQDVALRCDPISGHVSLFWYQQALGQGPEFLTYFQNEAQLDKSGLPSDRFFAERPEGSVSTLKIQRTQQEDSAVYLCASSQIGAGDNSPLHFGNGTRLTVT.

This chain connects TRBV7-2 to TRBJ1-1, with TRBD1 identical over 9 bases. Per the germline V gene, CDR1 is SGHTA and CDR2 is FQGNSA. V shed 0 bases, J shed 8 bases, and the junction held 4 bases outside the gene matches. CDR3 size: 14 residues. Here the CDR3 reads CASSLAMGQGEAFF. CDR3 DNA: TGTGCCAGCAGCTTAGCGATGGGACAGGGAGAAGCTTTCTTT.

The CDR3 reads CASSGGDYGYTF. The CDR3 DNA reads as TGTGCCAGCAGCGGAGGGGACTATGGCTACACCTTC. This chain connects TRBV7-9 to TRBJ1-2; a possible D gene is TRBD1 (5 bases). V dropped 5 bases and J dropped 3 bases, with 7 bases sitting between them. Germline CDR1 is SEHNR and CDR2 is FQNEAQ (reference sequence). The CDR3 is 12 amino acids.